The rows below give T cell receptor beta chains drawn from one sample of a study of T cells in Graves' hyperthyroidism and ophthalmopathy. Each CDR3 protein is one row after TCRdb ran MiXCR on the multiplex PCR reads. This sample has about 510,000 distinct CDR3 sequences, with 46% found just once. Sequencing was performed on peripheral blood or thyroid tissue (not recorded which). These receptor sequences come from an adult woman with Graves' disease, either hyperthyroidism or ophthalmopathy (not recorded which). Both conserved end residues are trimmed from each CDR3. Each record gives: V gene, J gene, CDR3 protein.

TRBV6-5	TRBJ2-7	ASTRSSMSSYEQY
TRBV7-2	TRBJ1-2	ASSWDGNYGYT
TRBV7-2	TRBJ1-5	ASSLVGGQGSPPQH
TRBV20-1	TRBJ2-7	SASRDTYEQY
TRBV9	TRBJ1-2	ASSAGDRGAYGYT
TRBV29-1	TRBJ1-1	SGVLMNTEAF
TRBV24-1	TRBJ1-1	ATSDSRASGAEAF
TRBV12-3/TRBV12-4	TRBJ1-2	ASSLTGQGNGYT
TRBV19	TRBJ1-1	ASSTWGQGEAF
TRBV5-4	TRBJ1-1	ASSLGERRGNTEAF
TRBV7-2	TRBJ1-6	ASSLAAGRGASNSPLH
TRBV12-3/TRBV12-4	TRBJ1-1	ASTHGGANTEAF
TRBV29-1	TRBJ2-6	SVGSSSGANVLT
TRBV29-1	TRBJ1-5	SVEVNSNQPQH
TRBV19	TRBJ1-5	ASSGTVMDQPQH
TRBV6-6	TRBJ1-3	ASSAPEGISGNTIY